The 12 T cell receptor beta chains below were found in one sample sequenced in a study of control samples from healthy donors and cancer patients. Clones were sequenced by immunoSEQ multiplex PCR, and TCRdb holds only the in-frame ones, with some missing. The sample contains 88,000 or so clones, around 94% of which appear only once. Sequencing used blood. The receptors stem from a woman younger than 30 in good health.

The chain has TRBV6-5 and TRBJ2-7; D not certain. V lost 6 bases to trimming and J lost 4 bases, with 13 bases between them. Germline CDR1 MNHEY, CDR2 SVGAGI. This CDR3 has 13 residues. In nucleotides, the CDR3 is TGTGCCAGCAGGGCCCCCGTGTTATACGAGCAGTACTTC. Its translation: CASRAPVLYEQYF.

V is TRBV27 and J is TRBJ2-1; 15 bases are a match to TRBD2. Per germline, CDR1 MNHEY and CDR2 SMNVEV (reference sequence). The CDR3 has 18 residues. J lost 4 bases, V lost 2 bases, and 6 bases had no gene match. The CDR3 nucleotides read TGTGCCAGCAGTTTAGGACTAGCGGGAGGGCCGGGGTACAATGAGCAGTTCTTC. Translating it yields CASSLGLAGGPGYNEQFF.

This clone has only a few counts. This chain uses TRBV25-1 with TRBJ2-7; 10 bases are shared with TRBD2. The trim removed 2 bases at V and 5 bases at J, leaving 12 bases unmatched. Looked up from germline, CDR1 is MGHDK and CDR2 is SYGVNS. This CDR3 has 17 residues. CDR3 loop: CASSERPGSGRNDEQYF. The CDR3 DNA sequence: TGTGCCAGCAGTGAAAGGCCGGGTAGCGGGAGGAATGACGAGCAGTACTTC.

A few counts support this clone. The sample contains more than one DNA sequence encoding this CDR3. V and J are TRBV9 and TRBJ1-6; D perhaps matches TRBD1 (5 bases). Germline CDR1 is SGDLS and CDR2 is YYNGEE. Trimming cost V 2 bases and J 7 bases, with 22 bases left between them. The CDR3 extends over 18 amino acids. This CDR3 is CASSVWDAPGGMNSPLHF. In DNA, the CDR3 is TGTGCCAGCAGCGTGTGGGACGCCCCTGGAGGGATGAATTCACCCCTCCACTTT.

The chain has TRBV19 and TRBJ2-5, with 9 bases fitting TRBD1. Losses at the gene ends were 5 bases for V and 2 bases for J; bases not matched to a gene: 12. The CDR3 runs 17 residues. Per the germline V gene, CDR1 is LNHDA and CDR2 is SQIVND (reference sequence). The CDR3 region has the DNA TGTGCCAGTAGTTTGTCCCGGGACAGGGCAGAGCAAGAGACCCAGTACTTC. Its translation: CASSLSRDRAEQETQYF.

This clone turned up a few times. V is TRBV6-4 and J is TRBJ2-2, with 8 bases aligning to TRBD1. J gave up 3 bases and V 2 bases, and 5 bases lay outside the gene matches. The CDR3 consists of 16 residues. Germline loops: CDR1 MRHNA, CDR2 SNTAGT. CDR3 coding DNA: TGTGCCAGCAGTGACAGGCAGGGGGCGCACACCGGGGAGCTGTTTTTT. Translation gives CASSDRQGAHTGELFF.

This CDR3 reads CSVGEGNQPQHF. The CDR3 DNA reads as TGCAGCGTTGGGGAGGGGAATCAGCCCCAGCATTTT. The genes are TRBV29-1 and TRBJ1-5; a weak D match, TRBD1 (5 bases). Germline CDR1 reads SQVTM; CDR2 reads ANQGSEA. The CDR3 totals 12 residues. V lost 4 bases and J 4 bases, leaving 8 bases between the germline ends. The variable domain in full, completed from reference TRBV29-1 and TRBJ1-5, reads SAVISQKPSRDICQRGTSLTIQCQVDSQVTMMFWYRQQPGQSLTLIATANQGSEATYESGFVIDKFPISRPNLTFSTLTVSNMSPEDSSIYLCSVGEGNQPQHFGDGTRLSIL.

V and J are TRBV4-1 and TRBJ2-5; TRBD2 aligns across 12 bases. The junction had 9 bases not matched to a gene; V was cut back by 2 bases and J by 5 bases. The germline V gene encodes CDR1 MGHRA and CDR2 YSYEKL. The CDR3 consists of 17 residues. CDR3 DNA sequence: TGCGCCAGCAGCCAAACCCGGACTAGCGGGATTGTCGAGACCCAGTACTTC. Protein product: CASSQTRTSGIVETQYF.

The chain links TRBV13 to TRBJ2-7, with TRBD1 as a possible D gene (7 bases). V lost 4 bases to trimming and J lost 1 base, with 11 bases between them. The germline CDR1 and CDR2 sequences are PRHDT and FYEKMQ (reference sequence). The CDR3 spans 14 residues. The CDR3 loop is CASSSGGPSYEQYF. CDR3 bases: TGTGCCAGCAGCTCAGGGGGGCCATCCTACGAGCAGTACTTC.

The chain links TRBV7-9 to TRBJ2-3; 7 positions match TRBD1. The CDR3 extends over 14 amino acids. Germline CDR1 is SEHNR and CDR2 is FQNEAQ (reference sequence). V was clipped by 5 bases and J by 3 bases; unmatched bases: 5. For the CDR3, the DNA is TGTGCCAGCAGCCCCGCAGGGGGTACAGATACGCAGTATTTT. This sequence encodes CASSPAGGTDTQYF.

The chain is built from TRBV9 and TRBJ1-3; unclear D gene. Germline CDR1 is SGDLS and CDR2 is YYNGEE. There are 17 residues in the CDR3. V was trimmed by 0 bases and J by 0 bases, leaving 13 bases between them. CDR3 region: CASSVVPGRSSGNTIYF. For the CDR3, the DNA is TGTGCCAGCAGCGTAGTCCCAGGAAGGAGCTCTGGAAACACCATATATTTT.

This clone has just a few counts. The chain is built from TRBV28 and TRBJ2-1; the D gene is possibly TRBD2 (5 bases). This CDR3 is 13 amino acids long. Deletions cut 7 bases from V and 8 bases from J, with 15 bases between. Looked up from germline, CDR1 is MDHEN and CDR2 is SYDVKM. CDR3 bases: TGTGCCAGCATGCCTGGGGAGAACGATGAGCAGTTCTTC. Protein sequence: CASMPGENDEQFF.